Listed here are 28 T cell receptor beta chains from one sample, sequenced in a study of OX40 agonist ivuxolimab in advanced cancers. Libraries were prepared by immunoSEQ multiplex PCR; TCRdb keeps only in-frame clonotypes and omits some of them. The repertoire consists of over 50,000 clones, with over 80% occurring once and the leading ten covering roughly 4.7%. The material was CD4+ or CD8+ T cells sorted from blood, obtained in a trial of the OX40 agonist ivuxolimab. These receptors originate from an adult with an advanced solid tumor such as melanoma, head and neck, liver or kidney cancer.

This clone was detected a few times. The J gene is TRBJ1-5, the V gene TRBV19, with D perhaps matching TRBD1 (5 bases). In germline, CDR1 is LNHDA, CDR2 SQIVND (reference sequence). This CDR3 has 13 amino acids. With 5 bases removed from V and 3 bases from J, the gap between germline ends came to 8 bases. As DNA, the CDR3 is TGTGCCAGTAGTCAGGGCCTCAATCAGCCCCAGCATTTT. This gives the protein CASSQGLNQPQHF.

The CDR3 loop is CASSVWWAGGTEAFF. The CDR3 DNA is TGCGCCAGCAGTGTGTGGTGGGCAGGGGGAACTGAAGCTTTCTTT. V and J are TRBV10-2 and TRBJ1-1, with TRBD1 identical over 7 bases. The CDR3 length is 15 residues. Germline trimming cut 4 bases from V and 5 bases from J; bases unmatched to any gene: 10. Germline V lookup: CDR1 WSHSY, CDR2 SAAADI.

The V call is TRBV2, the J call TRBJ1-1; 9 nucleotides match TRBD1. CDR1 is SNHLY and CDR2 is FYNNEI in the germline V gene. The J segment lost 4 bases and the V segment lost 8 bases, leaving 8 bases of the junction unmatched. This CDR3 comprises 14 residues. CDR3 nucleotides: TGTGCCAGCCCCGAGGGACAGGGAGCCACTGAAGCTTTCTTT. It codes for CASPEGQGATEAFF.

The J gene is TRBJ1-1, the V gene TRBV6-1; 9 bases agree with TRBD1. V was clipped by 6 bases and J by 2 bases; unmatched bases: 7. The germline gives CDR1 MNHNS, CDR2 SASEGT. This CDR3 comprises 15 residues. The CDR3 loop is CASRDETGGNTEAFF. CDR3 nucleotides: TGTGCCAGCAGGGACGAGACAGGGGGAAACACTGAAGCTTTCTTT.

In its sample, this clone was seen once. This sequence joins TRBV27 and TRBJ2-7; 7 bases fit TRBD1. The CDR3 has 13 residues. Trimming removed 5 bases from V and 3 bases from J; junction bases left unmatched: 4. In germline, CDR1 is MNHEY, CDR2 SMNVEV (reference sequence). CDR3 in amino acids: CASSHDRDYEQYF. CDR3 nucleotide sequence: TGTGCCAGCAGTCATGACAGGGACTACGAGCAGTACTTC.

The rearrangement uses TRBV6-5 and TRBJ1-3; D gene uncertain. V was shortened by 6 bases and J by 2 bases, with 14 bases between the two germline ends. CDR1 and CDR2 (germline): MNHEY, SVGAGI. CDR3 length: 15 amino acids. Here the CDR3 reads CASSVGWTPGNTIYF. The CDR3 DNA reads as TGTGCCAGCAGCGTGGGCTGGACCCCTGGAAACACCATATATTTT.

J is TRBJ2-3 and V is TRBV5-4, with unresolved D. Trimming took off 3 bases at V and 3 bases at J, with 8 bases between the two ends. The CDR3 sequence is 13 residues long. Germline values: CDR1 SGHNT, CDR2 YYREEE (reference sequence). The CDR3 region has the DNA TGTGCCAGCAGCTGGTCAAAAACAGATACGCAGTATTTT. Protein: CASSWSKTDTQYF.

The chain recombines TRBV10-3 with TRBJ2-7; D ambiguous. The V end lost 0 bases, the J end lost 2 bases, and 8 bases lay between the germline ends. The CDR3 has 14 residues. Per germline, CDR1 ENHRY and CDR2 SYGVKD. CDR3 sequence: CAISESPGTYEQYF. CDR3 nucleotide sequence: TGTGCCATCAGTGAGTCTCCAGGCACCTACGAGCAGTACTTC.

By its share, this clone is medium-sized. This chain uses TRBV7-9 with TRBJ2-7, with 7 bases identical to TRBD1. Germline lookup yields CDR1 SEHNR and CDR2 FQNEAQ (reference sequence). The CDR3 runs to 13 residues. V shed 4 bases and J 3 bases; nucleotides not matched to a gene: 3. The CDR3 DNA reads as TGTGCCAGCAGCTCGGACAGGCACTACGAGCAGTACTTC. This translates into CASSSDRHYEQYF.

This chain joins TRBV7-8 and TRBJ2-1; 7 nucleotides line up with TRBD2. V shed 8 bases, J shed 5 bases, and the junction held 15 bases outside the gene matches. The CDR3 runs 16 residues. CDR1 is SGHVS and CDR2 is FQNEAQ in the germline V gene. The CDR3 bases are TGTGCCAGCCGTCCGACCCGGGCTAGCGGAAACAATGAGCAGTTCTTC. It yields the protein CASRPTRASGNNEQFF.

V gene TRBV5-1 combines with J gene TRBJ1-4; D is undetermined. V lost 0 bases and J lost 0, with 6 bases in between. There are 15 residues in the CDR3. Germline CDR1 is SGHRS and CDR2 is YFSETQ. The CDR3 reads CASSLGAATNEKLFF. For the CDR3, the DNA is TGCGCCAGCAGCTTGGGGGCGGCAACTAATGAAAAACTGTTTTTT.

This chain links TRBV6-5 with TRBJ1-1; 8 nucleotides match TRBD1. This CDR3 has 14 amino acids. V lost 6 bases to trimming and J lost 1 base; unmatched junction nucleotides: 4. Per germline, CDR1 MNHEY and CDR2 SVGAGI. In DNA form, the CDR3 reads TGTGCCAGCAGCCTCAGGGGGCGGAACACTGAAGCTTTCTTT. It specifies CASSLRGRNTEAFF.

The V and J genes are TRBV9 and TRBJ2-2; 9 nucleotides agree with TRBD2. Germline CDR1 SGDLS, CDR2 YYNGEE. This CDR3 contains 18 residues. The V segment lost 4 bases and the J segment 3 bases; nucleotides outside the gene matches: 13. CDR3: CASSSSEGTSLDTGELFF. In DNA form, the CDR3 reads TGTGCCAGCAGCTCATCCGAGGGGACTAGCCTGGACACCGGGGAGCTGTTTTTT.

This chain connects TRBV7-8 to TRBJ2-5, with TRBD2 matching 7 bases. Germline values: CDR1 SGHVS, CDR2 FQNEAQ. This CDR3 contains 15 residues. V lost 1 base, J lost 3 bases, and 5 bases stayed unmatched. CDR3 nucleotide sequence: TGTGCCAGCAGCTTAGTGGGGGGAGGGGAAGAGACCCAGTACTTC. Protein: CASSLVGGGEETQYF.

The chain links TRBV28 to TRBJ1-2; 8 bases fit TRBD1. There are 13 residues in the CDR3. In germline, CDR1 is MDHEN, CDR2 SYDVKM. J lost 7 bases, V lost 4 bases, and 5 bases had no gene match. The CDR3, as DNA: TGTGCCAGCAGTTCCACGGGACAGGCTGGCTACACCTTC. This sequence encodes CASSSTGQAGYTF.

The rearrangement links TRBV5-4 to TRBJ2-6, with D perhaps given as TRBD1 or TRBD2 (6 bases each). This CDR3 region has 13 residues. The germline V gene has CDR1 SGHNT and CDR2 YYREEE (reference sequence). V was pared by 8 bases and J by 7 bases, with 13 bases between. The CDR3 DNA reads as TGTGCCAGTGGGGGGCGCCAAGCCAACGTCCTGACTTTC. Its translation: CASGGRQANVLTF.

For the CDR3, the DNA is TGTGCCAGCAGGGGACGCCTGAGGGAGCCCCAGCATTTT. It translates to CASRGRLREPQHF. The chain has TRBV6-5 and TRBJ1-5; TRBD1 is a possible D gene (5 bases). The CDR3 extends over 13 amino acids. The germline gives CDR1 MNHEY, CDR2 SVGAGI. Trimming left V 6 bases short and J 8 bases short, with 14 bases between.

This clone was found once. The chain's CDR3 is CASSDGGLQETQYF. The CDR3 nucleotides read TGCGCCAGCAGTGACGGGGGCCTCCAAGAGACCCAGTACTTC. This rearrangement joins TRBV10-2 to TRBJ2-5; D possibly matches TRBD1 or TRBD2 (6 bases each). Germline V gives CDR1 WSHSY, CDR2 SAAADI. V was cut by 3 bases and J by 1 base, with 9 bases left in between. This CDR3 contains 14 residues.

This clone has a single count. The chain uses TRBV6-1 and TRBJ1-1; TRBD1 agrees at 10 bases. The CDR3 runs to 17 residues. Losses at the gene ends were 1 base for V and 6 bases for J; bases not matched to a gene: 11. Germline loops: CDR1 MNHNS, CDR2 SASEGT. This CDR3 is CASSEGATRDRGSEAFF. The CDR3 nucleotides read TGTGCCAGCAGTGAAGGGGCGACCCGGGACAGGGGCTCTGAAGCTTTCTTT.

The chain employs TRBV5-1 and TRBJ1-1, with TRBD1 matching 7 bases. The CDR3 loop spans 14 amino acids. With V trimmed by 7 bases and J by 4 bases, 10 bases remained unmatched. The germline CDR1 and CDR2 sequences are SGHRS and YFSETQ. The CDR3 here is CASSGGQGGTEAFF. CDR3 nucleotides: TGCGCCAGCTCGGGAGGCCAGGGGGGCACTGAAGCTTTCTTT.

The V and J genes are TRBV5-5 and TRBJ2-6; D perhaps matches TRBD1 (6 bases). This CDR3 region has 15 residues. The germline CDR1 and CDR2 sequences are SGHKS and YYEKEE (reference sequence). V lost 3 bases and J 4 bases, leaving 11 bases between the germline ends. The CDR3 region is CASSSGVTGANVLTF. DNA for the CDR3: TGTGCCAGCAGCTCAGGGGTTACCGGGGCCAACGTCCTGACTTTC.

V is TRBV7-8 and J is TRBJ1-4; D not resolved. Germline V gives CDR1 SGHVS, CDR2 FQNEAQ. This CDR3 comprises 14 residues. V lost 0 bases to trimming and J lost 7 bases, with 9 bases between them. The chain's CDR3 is CASSLARFTEKLFF. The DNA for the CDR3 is TGTGCCAGCAGCTTAGCCAGGTTTACTGAAAAACTGTTTTTT.

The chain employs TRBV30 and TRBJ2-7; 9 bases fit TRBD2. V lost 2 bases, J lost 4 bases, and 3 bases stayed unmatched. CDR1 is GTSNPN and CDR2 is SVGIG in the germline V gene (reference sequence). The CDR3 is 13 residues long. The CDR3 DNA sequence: TGTGCCTGGAGTATAGCGGGAGTATACGAGCAGTACTTC. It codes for CAWSIAGVYEQYF.

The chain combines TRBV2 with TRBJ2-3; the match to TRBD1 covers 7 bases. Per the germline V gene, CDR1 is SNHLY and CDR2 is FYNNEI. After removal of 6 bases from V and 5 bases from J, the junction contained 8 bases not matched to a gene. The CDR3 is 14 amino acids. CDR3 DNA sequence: TGTGCCAGCAGGGTACAGGGGTCCAGAGATACGCAGTATTTT. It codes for CASRVQGSRDTQYF.

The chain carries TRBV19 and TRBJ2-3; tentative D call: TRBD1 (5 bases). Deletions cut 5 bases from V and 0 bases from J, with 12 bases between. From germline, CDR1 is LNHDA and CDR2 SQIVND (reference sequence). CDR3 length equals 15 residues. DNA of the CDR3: TGTGCCAGTAGTCTCTTGACAGCGAGCACAGATACGCAGTATTTT. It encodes CASSLLTASTDTQYF.

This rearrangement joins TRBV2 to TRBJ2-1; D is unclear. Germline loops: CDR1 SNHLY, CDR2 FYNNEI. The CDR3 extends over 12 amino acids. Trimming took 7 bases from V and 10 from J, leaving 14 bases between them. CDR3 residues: CASMNTRAEQFF. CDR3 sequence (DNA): TGTGCCAGCATGAACACCCGCGCCGAGCAGTTCTTC.

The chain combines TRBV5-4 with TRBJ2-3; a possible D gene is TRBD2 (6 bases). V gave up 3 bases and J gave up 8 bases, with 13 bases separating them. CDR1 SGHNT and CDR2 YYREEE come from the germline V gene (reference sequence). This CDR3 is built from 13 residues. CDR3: CASSYGTLGTQYF. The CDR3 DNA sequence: TGTGCCAGCAGCTACGGGACTTTGGGTACGCAGTATTTT. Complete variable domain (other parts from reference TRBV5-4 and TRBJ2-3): ETGVTQSPTHLIKTRGQQVTLRCSSQSGHNTVSWYQQALGQGPQFIFQYYREEENGRGNFPPRFSGLQFPNYSSELNVNALELDDSALYLCASSYGTLGTQYFGPGTRLTVL.

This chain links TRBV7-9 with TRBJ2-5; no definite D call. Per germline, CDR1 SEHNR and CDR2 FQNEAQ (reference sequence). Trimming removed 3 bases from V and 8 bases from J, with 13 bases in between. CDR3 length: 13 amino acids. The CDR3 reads CASSLSQSSTQYF. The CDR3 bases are TGTGCCAGCAGCTTGTCACAGTCTTCCACCCAGTACTTC.